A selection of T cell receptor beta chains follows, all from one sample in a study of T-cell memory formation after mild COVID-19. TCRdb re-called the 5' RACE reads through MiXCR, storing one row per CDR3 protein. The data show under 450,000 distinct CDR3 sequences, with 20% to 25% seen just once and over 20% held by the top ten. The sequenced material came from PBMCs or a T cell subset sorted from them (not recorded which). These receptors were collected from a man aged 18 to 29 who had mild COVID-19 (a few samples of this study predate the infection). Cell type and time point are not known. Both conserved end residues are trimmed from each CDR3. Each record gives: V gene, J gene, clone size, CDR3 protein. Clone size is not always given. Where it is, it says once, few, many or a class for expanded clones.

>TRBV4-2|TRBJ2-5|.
ASSQWSGGRPTVGTQY
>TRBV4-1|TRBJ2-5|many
ASSPLPGKETQY
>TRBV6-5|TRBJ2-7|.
ATGRHEQY
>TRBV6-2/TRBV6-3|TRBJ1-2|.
ASRSADRADGYT
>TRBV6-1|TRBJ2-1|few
ASSDSGGANEQF
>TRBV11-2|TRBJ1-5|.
ASSLDRYRGQPQH
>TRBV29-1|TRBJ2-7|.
SVEVAGTESYEQY
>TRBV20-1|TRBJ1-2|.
SASAGELN
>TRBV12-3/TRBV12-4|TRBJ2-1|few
ASRWGRGRYNEQF
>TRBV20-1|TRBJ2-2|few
SARERLNTGELF
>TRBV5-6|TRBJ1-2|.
ASSLVRGQGYT
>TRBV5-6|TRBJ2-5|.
ASSFRVGPQDTQY
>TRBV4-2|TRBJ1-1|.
ASSQDGGGRVAEAF
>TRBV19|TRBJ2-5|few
ASSISPGTRLETQY
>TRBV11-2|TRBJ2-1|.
ASSGARREQF
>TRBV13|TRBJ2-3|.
ASSSRPEGPSTDTQY
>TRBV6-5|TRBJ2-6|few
ASSYADSGANVLT
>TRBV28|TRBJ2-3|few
ASSFTTDTQY
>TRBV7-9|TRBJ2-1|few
ASSLADNEQF
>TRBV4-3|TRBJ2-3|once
ASSQDISGGSADTQY
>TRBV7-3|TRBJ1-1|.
ASSLEGPTEAF
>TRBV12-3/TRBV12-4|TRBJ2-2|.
ASSGLGGELF
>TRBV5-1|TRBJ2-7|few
ASAIGGSDSYEQY
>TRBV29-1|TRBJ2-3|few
SAARGRGDTQY
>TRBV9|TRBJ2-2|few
ASSPRGVTNTGELF
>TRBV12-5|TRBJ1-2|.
ASGQTPNYGYT
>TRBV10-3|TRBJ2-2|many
AISESRPANTGELF
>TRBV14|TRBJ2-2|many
ASSQYGLRAPTGELF
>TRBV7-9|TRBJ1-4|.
ASSQGTVDTEKLF
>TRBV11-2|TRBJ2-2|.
ASTPLGWISGELF
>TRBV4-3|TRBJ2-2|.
ASSPAGAYTGELF
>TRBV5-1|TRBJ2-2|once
ASSAGTGFSVELF
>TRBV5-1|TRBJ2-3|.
ASSPKGDTQY
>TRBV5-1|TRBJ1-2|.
ASSSDRFYGYT
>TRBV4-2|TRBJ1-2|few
ASSQAGPGSYGYT
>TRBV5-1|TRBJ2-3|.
ASSQHRGGADTQY
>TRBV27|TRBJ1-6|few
ASRNRVESPLH
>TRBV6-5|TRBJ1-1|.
ASSYGVPSTEAF
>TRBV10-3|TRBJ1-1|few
AISDGGGNTEAF
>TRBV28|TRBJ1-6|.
ASCRGVGSNSPLH
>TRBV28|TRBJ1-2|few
ASSSFRHTKMGGYT
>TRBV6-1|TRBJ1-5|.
ASRGQPGGNNQPQH
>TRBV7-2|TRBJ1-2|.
ASSHGQGHGYT
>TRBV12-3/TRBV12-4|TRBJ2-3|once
ASSPLAGGSSTDTQY
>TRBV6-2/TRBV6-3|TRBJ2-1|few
ASSFGWDNEQF
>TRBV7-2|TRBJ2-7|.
ASTQDTSSYEQY
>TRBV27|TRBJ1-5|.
ASSRLGGNQPQH
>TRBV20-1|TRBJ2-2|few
SARDPGGTGELF
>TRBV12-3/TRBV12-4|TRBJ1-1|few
ASSLTRTGTTEAF
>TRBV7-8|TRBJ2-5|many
ASSAAGEAETQY
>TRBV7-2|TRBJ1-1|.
ASSLVSGGTEAF
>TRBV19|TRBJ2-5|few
ASSNRERMETQY
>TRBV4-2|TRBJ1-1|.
ASSQESGRLDTEAF